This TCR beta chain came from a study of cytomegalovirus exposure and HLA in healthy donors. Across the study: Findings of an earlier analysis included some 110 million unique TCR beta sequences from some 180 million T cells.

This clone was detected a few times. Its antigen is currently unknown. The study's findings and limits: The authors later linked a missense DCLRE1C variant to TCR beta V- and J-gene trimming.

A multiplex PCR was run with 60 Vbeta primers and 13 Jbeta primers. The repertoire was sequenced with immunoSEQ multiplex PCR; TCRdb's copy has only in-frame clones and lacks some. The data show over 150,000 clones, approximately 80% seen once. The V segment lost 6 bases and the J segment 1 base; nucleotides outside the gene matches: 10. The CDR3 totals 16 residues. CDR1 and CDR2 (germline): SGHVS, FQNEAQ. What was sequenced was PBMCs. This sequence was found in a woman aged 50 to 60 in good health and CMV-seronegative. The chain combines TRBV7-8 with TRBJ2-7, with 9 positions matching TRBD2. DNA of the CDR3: TGTGCCAGCAGGCGAGGGAGACTAGCGGTGTCCTACGAGCAGTACTTC. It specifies CASRRGRLAVSYEQYF.